This T cell receptor beta chain was identified during a study of spatial heterogeneity in lung cancer. In TCRdb, the 5' RACE reads were re-called with MiXCR into one record per CDR3 protein. The sample consists of over 10,000 distinct CDR3 sequences, about 13% of them appearing once. The CDR3 totals 15 residues. CDR1 is GTSNPN and CDR2 is SVGIG in the germline V gene (reference sequence). V shed 7 bases and J 9 bases; nucleotides not matched to a gene: 11. Described time point: sample taken at primary tumor resection. Whole RNA, which was extracted from tumor, nontumor lung tissue or frozen PBMC, was sequenced without any cell sorting. This clonotype was counted ten times or more.

The chain has TRBV30 and TRBJ2-1; 14 nucleotides match TRBD2. This specimen consisted of PBMCs, obtained at surgery. The clonotype originates from a female donor with early-stage non-small cell lung cancer. In DNA form, the CDR3 reads TGTGCCTCGAATACGGGACTAGCGGGAGTTTCTGAGCAGTTCTTC. Its translation is CASNTGLAGVSEQFF.